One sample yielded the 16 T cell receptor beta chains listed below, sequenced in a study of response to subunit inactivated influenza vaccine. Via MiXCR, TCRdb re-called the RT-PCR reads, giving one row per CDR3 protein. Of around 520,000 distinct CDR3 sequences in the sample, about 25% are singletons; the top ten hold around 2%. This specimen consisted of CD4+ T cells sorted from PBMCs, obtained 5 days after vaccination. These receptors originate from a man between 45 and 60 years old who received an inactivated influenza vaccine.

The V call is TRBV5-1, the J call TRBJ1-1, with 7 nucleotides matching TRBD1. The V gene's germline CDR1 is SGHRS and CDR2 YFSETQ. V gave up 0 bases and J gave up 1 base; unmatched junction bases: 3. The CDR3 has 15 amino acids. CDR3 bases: TGCGCCAGCAGCTTGGTGGACAGGAGGAACACTGAAGCTTTCTTT. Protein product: CASSLVDRRNTEAFF.

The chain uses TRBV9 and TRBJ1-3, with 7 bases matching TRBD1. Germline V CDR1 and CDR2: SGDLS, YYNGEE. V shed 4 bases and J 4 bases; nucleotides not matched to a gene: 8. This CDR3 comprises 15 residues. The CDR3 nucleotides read TGTGCCAGCAGCCCAACAACAGGGGTGGGAAACACCATATATTTT. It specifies CASSPTTGVGNTIYF.

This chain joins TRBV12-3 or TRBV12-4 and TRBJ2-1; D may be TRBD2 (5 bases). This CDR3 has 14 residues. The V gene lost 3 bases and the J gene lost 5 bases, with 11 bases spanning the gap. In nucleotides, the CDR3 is TGTGCCAGCAGTTTTCGAGGAGGTCACAATGAGCAGTTCTTC. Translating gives CASSFRGGHNEQFF.

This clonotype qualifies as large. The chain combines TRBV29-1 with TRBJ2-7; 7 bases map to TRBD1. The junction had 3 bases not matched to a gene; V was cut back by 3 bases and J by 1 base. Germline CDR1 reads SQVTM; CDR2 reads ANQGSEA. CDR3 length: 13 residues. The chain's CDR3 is CSVDQGESYEQYF. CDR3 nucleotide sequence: TGCAGCGTTGATCAGGGGGAGTCCTACGAGCAGTACTTC.

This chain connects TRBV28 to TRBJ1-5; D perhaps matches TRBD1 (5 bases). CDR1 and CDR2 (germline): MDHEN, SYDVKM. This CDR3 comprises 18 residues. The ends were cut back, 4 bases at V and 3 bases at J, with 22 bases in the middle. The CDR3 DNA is TGTGCCAGCAGTTCGCATCCGGACATTTTCTCCACCAATCAGCCCCAGCATTTT. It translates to CASSSHPDIFSTNQPQHF.

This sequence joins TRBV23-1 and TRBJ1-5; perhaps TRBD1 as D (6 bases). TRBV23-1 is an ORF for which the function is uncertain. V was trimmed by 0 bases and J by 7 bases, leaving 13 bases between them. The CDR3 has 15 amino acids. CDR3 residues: CASSQSGAGPQPQHF. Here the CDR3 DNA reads TGCGCCAGCAGTCAATCGGGGGCAGGTCCCCAGCCCCAGCATTTT.

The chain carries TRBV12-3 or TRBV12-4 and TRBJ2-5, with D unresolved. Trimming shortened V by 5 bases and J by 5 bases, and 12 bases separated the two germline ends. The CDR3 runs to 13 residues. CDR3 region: CASSGQIFETQYF. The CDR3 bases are TGTGCCAGCAGTGGGCAGATTTTTGAGACCCAGTACTTC.

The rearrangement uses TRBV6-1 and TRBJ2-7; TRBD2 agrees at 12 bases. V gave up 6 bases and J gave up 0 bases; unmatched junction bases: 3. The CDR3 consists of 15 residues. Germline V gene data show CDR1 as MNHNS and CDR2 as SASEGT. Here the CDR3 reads CASRKTSGSSYEQYF. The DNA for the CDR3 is TGTGCCAGCAGGAAGACTAGCGGGAGCTCCTACGAGCAGTACTTC.

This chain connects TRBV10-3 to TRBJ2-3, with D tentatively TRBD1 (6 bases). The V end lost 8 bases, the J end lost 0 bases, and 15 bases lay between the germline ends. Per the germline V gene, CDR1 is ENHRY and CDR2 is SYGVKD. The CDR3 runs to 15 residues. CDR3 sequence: CAIGGHLSSTDTQYF. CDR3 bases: TGTGCCATCGGGGGACACCTTTCTAGCACAGATACGCAGTATTTT.

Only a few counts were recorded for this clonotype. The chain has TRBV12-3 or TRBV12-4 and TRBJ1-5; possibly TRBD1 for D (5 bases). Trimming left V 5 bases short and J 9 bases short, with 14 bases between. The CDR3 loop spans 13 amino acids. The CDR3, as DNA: TGTGCCAGCAGTCCCTTTAGGCAGGGGCCCCAGCATTTT. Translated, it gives CASSPFRQGPQHF.

This chain's CDR3 is CASTPATDTQYF. The DNA for the CDR3 is TGTGCCAGCACCCCGGCTACGGATACGCAGTATTTT. The J gene is TRBJ2-3, the V gene TRBV11-2, with D unresolved. The CDR3 has 12 residues. Deletions cut 7 bases from V and 6 bases from J, with 11 bases between. Germline CDR1 reads SGHAT; CDR2 reads FQNNGV.

The CDR3 sequence is CASSQAARGNYGYTF. The CDR3 DNA sequence: TGTGCCAGCAGCCAAGCGGCCAGGGGGAACTATGGCTACACCTTC. This chain joins TRBV3-1 and TRBJ1-2; 7 bases agree with TRBD1. The CDR3 contains 15 residues. Trimming cost V 1 base and J 2 bases; bases outside gene matches: 4. Germline CDR1 and CDR2: LGHDT and YNNKEL (reference sequence).

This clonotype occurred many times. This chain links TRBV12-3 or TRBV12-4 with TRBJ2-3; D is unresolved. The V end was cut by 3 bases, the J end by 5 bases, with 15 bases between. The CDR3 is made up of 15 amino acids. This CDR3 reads CASSFLGSPQDTQYF. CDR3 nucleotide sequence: TGTGCCAGCAGTTTTCTGGGGTCCCCACAAGATACGCAGTATTTT.

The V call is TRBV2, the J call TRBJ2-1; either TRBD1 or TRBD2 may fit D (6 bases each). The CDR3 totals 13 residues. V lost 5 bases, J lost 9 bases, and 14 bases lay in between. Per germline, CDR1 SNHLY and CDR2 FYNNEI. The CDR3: CASSTGGFGEQFF. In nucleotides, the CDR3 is TGTGCCAGCAGTACCGGGGGCTTCGGTGAGCAGTTCTTC.

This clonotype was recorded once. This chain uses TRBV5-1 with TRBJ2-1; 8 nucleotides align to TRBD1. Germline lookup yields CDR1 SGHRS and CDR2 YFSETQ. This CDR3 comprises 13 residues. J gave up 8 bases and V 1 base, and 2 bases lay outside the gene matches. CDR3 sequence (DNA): TGCGCCAGCAGCTTGAACAGGGGGGATGAGCAGTTCTTC. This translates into CASSLNRGDEQFF.

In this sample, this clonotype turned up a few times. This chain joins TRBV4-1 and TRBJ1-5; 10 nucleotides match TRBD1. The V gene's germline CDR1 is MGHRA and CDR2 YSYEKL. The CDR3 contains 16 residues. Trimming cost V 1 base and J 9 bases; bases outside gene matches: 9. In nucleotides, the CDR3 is TGCGCCAGCAGCCAAGGACAGGGGGCCTCAGGCCGGCCCCAGCATTTT. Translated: CASSQGQGASGRPQHF.